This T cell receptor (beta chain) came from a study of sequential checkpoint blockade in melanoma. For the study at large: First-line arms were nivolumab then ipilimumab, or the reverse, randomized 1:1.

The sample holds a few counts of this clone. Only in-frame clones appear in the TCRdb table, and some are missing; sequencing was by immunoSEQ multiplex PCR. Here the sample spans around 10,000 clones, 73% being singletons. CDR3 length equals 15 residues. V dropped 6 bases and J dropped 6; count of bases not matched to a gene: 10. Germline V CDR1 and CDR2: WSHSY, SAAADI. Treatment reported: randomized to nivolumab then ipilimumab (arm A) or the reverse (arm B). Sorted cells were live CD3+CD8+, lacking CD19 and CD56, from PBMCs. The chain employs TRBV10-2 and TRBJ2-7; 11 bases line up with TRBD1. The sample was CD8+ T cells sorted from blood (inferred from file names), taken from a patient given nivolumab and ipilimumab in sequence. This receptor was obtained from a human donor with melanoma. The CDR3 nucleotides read TGCGCCAGCAGCATCCGGACAGGGGGCGTGGGCGAGCAGTACTTC. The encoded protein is CASSIRTGGVGEQYF.